This T cell receptor (beta chain) was identified in a study of identical twins. Study-level points and caveats: Monozygotic twin pairs showed more out-of-frame TCR alpha sharing than models estimated. Without tracking the same donors, conclusions rested on cross-sectional statistical analysis.

Trimming left V 2 bases short and J 3 bases short, with 23 bases between. CDR1 and CDR2 from the germline V gene are MNHEY and SVGEGT. This CDR3 contains 18 residues. After template switching added a universal primer site, the resulting cDNA carried unique molecular identifiers. TCRdb independently ran MiXCR on the 5' RACE reads; one entry per CDR3 protein. Of a few hundred thousand distinct CDR3 sequences listed, roughly 20% are singletons. This clonotype has a count of ten or more. Antigen specificity is unknown. The sequence came from a man aged 50-60 years in good health. Material: naive T cells sorted from blood. The chain couples TRBV6-2 or TRBV6-3 to TRBJ2-7, with D maybe TRBD1 (5 bases). The CDR3 region has the DNA TGTGCCAGCAGTTACCGAATAGGCACAGGAGAACGCTACTACGAGCAGTACTTC. Its protein is CASSYRIGTGERYYEQYF.